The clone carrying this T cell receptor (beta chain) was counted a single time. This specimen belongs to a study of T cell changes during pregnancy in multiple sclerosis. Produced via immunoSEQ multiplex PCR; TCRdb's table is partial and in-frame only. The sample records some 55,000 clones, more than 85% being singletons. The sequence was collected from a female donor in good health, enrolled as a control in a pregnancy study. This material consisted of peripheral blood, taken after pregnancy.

This CDR3 is CASSPPGQGYEQFF. The CDR3 DNA reads TGTGCCAGCAGTCCTCCGGGACAGGGGTACGAGCAGTTCTTC. The gene calls are TRBV25-1 and TRBJ2-1; 10 bases are a match to TRBD1. V trimming: 5 bases; J trimming: 10 bases; junction bases outside the gene matches: 8. The length of the CDR3 is 14 residues. The germline CDR1 and CDR2 sequences are MGHDK and SYGVNS.